Below, one T cell receptor beta chain is given with its context. These data belong to a study of regulatory T cells in long-lasting Graves disease. Time point meaning: newly diagnosed GD, antithyroid drugs for less than 3 months. Making the TCR library involved RNA that had been extracted from PBMCs. Trimming took off 4 bases at V and 4 bases at J, with 17 bases between the two ends. The CDR3 consists of 15 residues. Libraries of TCR beta came from iRepertoire HTBI primers plus Arm-PCR of CDR3 regions. TCRdb reanalysed the multiplex PCR reads using MiXCR and keeps one entry per CDR3 protein. The repertoire holds 350,000 to 450,000 distinct CDR3 sequences, 10% to 15% seen once, with approximately 20% in the top ten. The same sample was also used in a study of T cells in Graves' hyperthyroidism and ophthalmopathy. That study adds: Patients were excluded for uncontrolled infection, other autoimmune disease, pregnancy or lactation. Before onset, by a median of around 6.1 months, the model predicted ophthalmopathy.

The chain combines TRBV12-3 or TRBV12-4 with TRBJ2-7; the D is unclear. This receptor was identified in a woman between 18 and 30 years old with Graves disease. Material: peripheral blood mononuclear cells (PBMCs), obtained at new diagnosis, from a patient treated with antithyroid drugs. Here the CDR3 reads CASSSGVGSLYEQYV. The CDR3 coding sequence is TGTGCCAGCAGTTCTGGGGTCGGAAGCTTATACGAGCAGTACGTC.